The rows below give T cell receptor beta chains drawn from one sample of a study of blood T cell repertoires in COVID-19. Clones were read by immunoSEQ multiplex PCR, and TCRdb kept only the in-frame ones, dropping some. Of about 140,000 clones in the sample, about 74% are singletons; the top ten hold over 15%. The sample taken for sequencing was peripheral blood. The receptor set was obtained from a man aged 45-65 years with acute or convalescent COVID-19. CDR3s include the opening cysteine and the closing phenylalanine or tryptophan. D genes are given only for firm matches. A row's size may be missing; if present it is once, few, many or a size class.

d_call: -
j_call: TRBJ2-2
clone_size: -
v_call: TRBV10-3
cdr3_nt: TGTGCCATCAGTGAAGAGGGTTGGGCCGGGGAGCTGTTTTTT
cdr3_aa: CAISEEGWAGELFF

d_call: -
j_call: TRBJ2-3
clone_size: -
v_call: TRBV18
cdr3_nt: TGTGCCAGCTCACCCAGTTCCTTGGCGGCAGATACGCAGTATTTT
cdr3_aa: CASSPSSLAADTQYF

d_call: -
j_call: TRBJ2-7
clone_size: -
v_call: TRBV7-2
cdr3_nt: TGTGCCAGCAGCTCCCGGACGGGGAGCTCCTACGAGCAGTACTTC
cdr3_aa: CASSSRTGSSYEQYF

d_call: TRBD1
j_call: TRBJ1-2
clone_size: -
v_call: TRBV7-3
cdr3_nt: TGTGCCAGCAGCCAGACCGGACAGGGAGAGGCCTACACCTTC
cdr3_aa: CASSQTGQGEAYTF

d_call: -
j_call: TRBJ1-3
clone_size: -
v_call: TRBV7-8
cdr3_nt: TGTGCCAGCAGCCCCAGACAGAGGTCCGGAAACACCATATATTTT
cdr3_aa: CASSPRQRSGNTIYF

d_call: TRBD1
j_call: TRBJ1-5
clone_size: once
v_call: TRBV2
cdr3_nt: TGTGCCAGCAGTATAACGACAGGGGGCTCGGATCAGCCCCAGCATTTT
cdr3_aa: CASSITTGGSDQPQHF

d_call: -
j_call: TRBJ2-2
clone_size: medium-sized
v_call: TRBV6-4
cdr3_nt: TGTGCCAGCAGTGACTCCCAGACCGGGGAGCTGTTTTTT
cdr3_aa: CASSDSQTGELFF

d_call: -
j_call: TRBJ1-2
clone_size: -
v_call: TRBV11-2
cdr3_nt: TGTGCCAGCAGCTTCAACAGGGTTGGCTATGGCTACACCTTC
cdr3_aa: CASSFNRVGYGYTF

d_call: -
j_call: TRBJ1-6
clone_size: -
v_call: TRBV3-1/TRBV3-2
cdr3_nt: TGTGCCAGCAGTCAAGACGGGATGCGCGGTAATTCACCCCTCCACTTT
cdr3_aa: CASSQDGMRGNSPLHF

d_call: TRBD1
j_call: TRBJ2-3
clone_size: many
v_call: TRBV13
cdr3_nt: TGTGCCAGCAGCCCTCCATCGATCCGACAGGGTTCAGATACGCAGTATTTT
cdr3_aa: CASSPPSIRQGSDTQYF

d_call: -
j_call: TRBJ1-6
clone_size: -
v_call: TRBV7-8
cdr3_nt: TGTGCCAGCAGCCTGCCGGGTAATTCACCCCTCCACTTT
cdr3_aa: CASSLPGNSPLHF

d_call: -
j_call: TRBJ1-5
clone_size: few
v_call: TRBV19
cdr3_nt: TGTGCCAGTAATACCCTCTTAGTGAATCAGCCCCAGCATTTT
cdr3_aa: CASNTLLVNQPQHF

d_call: -
j_call: TRBJ1-1
clone_size: few
v_call: TRBV18
cdr3_nt: TGTGCCAGCTCACCATTGGGCGGAGGAACTGAAGCTTTCTTT
cdr3_aa: CASSPLGGGTEAFF

d_call: TRBD1
j_call: TRBJ2-1
clone_size: -
v_call: TRBV11-2
cdr3_nt: TGTGCCAGCAGCTCCTGGGGTTTGAGGGACAGGGGGAATGAGCAGTTCTTC
cdr3_aa: CASSSWGLRDRGNEQFF

d_call: TRBD1
j_call: TRBJ1-1
clone_size: -
v_call: TRBV4-1
cdr3_nt: TGCGCCAGCAGCCAAACCTTCTCACAGGGGAAAGCTTTCTTT
cdr3_aa: CASSQTFSQGKAFF

d_call: -
j_call: TRBJ2-3
clone_size: -
v_call: TRBV7-9
cdr3_nt: TGTGCCAGCAGCTCCACGGTAGGGGGGGCTCTTCATACGCAGTATTTT
cdr3_aa: CASSSTVGGALHTQYF

d_call: TRBD2
j_call: TRBJ2-1
clone_size: -
v_call: TRBV3-1/TRBV3-2
cdr3_nt: TGTGCCAGCAGCCGCATACTACTAGCGGGGGGGCTGGACAATGAGCAGTTCTTC
cdr3_aa: CASSRILLAGGLDNEQFF

d_call: TRBD1
j_call: TRBJ1-5
clone_size: -
v_call: TRBV16
cdr3_nt: TGTGCCAGCAGCCCTCAGGGGGCTGGGGGCAATCAGCCCCAGCATTTT
cdr3_aa: CASSPQGAGGNQPQHF

d_call: -
j_call: TRBJ1-5
clone_size: -
v_call: TRBV5-8
cdr3_nt: TGTGCCAGCAGCCAACAGGGATATAGCAATCAGCCCCAGCATTTT
cdr3_aa: CASSQQGYSNQPQHF

d_call: -
j_call: TRBJ1-1
clone_size: once
v_call: TRBV2
cdr3_nt: TGTGCCAGCAGTGCGGAGGGGCGAGATACTGAAGCTTTCTTT
cdr3_aa: CASSAEGRDTEAFF

d_call: -
j_call: TRBJ1-6
clone_size: -
v_call: TRBV5-1
cdr3_nt: TGCGCCAGCAGCACGAGGGTCGAGGGTTTTTCACCCCTCCACTTT
cdr3_aa: CASSTRVEGFSPLHF

d_call: TRBD1
j_call: TRBJ2-3
clone_size: -
v_call: TRBV9
cdr3_nt: TGTGCCAGCAGCGAAACGGGACAGTCCCGAACAGATACGCAGTATTTT
cdr3_aa: CASSETGQSRTDTQYF

d_call: -
j_call: TRBJ2-3
clone_size: once
v_call: TRBV21-1
cdr3_nt: TGTGCCAGCAGCGAGACTAGCGGGGGTTTCACAGATACGCAGTATTTT
cdr3_aa: CASSETSGGFTDTQYF

d_call: -
j_call: TRBJ2-3
clone_size: -
v_call: TRBV12-3/TRBV12-4
cdr3_nt: TGTGCCAGTGGGGCAACAGATACGCAGTATTTT
cdr3_aa: CASGATDTQYF

d_call: -
j_call: TRBJ1-6
clone_size: -
v_call: TRBV27
cdr3_nt: TGTGCCAGCAGTTTGTTGGGAGGGGACGGTTATAATTCACCCCTCCACTTT
cdr3_aa: CASSLLGGDGYNSPLHF

d_call: TRBD2
j_call: TRBJ2-3
clone_size: -
v_call: TRBV6-5
cdr3_nt: TGTGCCAGCAGTAGACAAGGACTAGCGGCGCAGTATTTT
cdr3_aa: CASSRQGLAAQYF

d_call: TRBD2
j_call: TRBJ2-5
clone_size: -
v_call: TRBV5-6
cdr3_nt: TGTGCCAGCAGCTTGGGACTAGCGGGCCAAGAGACCCAGTACTTC
cdr3_aa: CASSLGLAGQETQYF

d_call: -
j_call: TRBJ1-2
clone_size: -
v_call: TRBV6-5
cdr3_nt: TGTGCCAGCAGGGACAGTTACTATGGCTACACCTTC
cdr3_aa: CASRDSYYGYTF

d_call: TRBD2
j_call: TRBJ2-1
clone_size: -
v_call: TRBV5-1
cdr3_nt: TGCGCCAGCAGCTTGGGTACTAGCGGGGGGGCTTGGGAGCAGTTCTTC
cdr3_aa: CASSLGTSGGAWEQFF

d_call: -
j_call: TRBJ1-2
clone_size: -
v_call: TRBV6-5
cdr3_nt: TGTGCCAGCAAACAGGGAACAGGGCTCTATGGCTACACCTTC
cdr3_aa: CASKQGTGLYGYTF

d_call: -
j_call: TRBJ1-3
clone_size: -
v_call: TRBV10-2
cdr3_nt: TGCGCCAGCAGTGAGTCACGGGGAAACACCATATATTTT
cdr3_aa: CASSESRGNTIYF

d_call: TRBD1
j_call: TRBJ1-1
clone_size: -
v_call: TRBV5-1
cdr3_nt: TGCGCCAGCAGCGCGACCGGGACAGGGGACACTGAAGCTTTCTTT
cdr3_aa: CASSATGTGDTEAFF

d_call: TRBD1
j_call: TRBJ2-2
clone_size: -
v_call: TRBV7-3
cdr3_nt: TGTGCCAGCAGCTTACTCCCATCATCAGGGGGTTCGTCGGGCACCGGGGAGCTGTTTTTT
cdr3_aa: CASSLLPSSGGSSGTGELFF

d_call: TRBD1
j_call: TRBJ1-2
clone_size: -
v_call: TRBV6-4
cdr3_nt: TGTGCCAGCAGTGCAGGGGGTGGTGGCTACACCTTC
cdr3_aa: CASSAGGGGYTF

d_call: -
j_call: TRBJ1-1
clone_size: -
v_call: TRBV10-3
cdr3_nt: TGTGCCATCACCGGGGGGGTGTACGGCACTGAAGCTTTCTTT
cdr3_aa: CAITGGVYGTEAFF

d_call: TRBD1
j_call: TRBJ2-7
clone_size: -
v_call: TRBV27
cdr3_nt: TGTGCCAGCAGGACACAAACAGGGGGGACCTTTTACGAGCAGTACTTC
cdr3_aa: CASRTQTGGTFYEQYF

d_call: TRBD1
j_call: TRBJ1-5
clone_size: -
v_call: TRBV18
cdr3_nt: TGTGCCAGCTCACCATTCGGACAGGGAGGCCATAGCAATCAGCCCCAGCATTTT
cdr3_aa: CASSPFGQGGHSNQPQHF

d_call: TRBD1
j_call: TRBJ1-5
clone_size: -
v_call: TRBV6-6
cdr3_nt: TGTGCCAGCAGTTACTTAACAGGGGGAGGACGGCCCCAGCATTTT
cdr3_aa: CASSYLTGGGRPQHF

d_call: -
j_call: TRBJ2-5
clone_size: -
v_call: TRBV9
cdr3_nt: TGTGCCAGCAGCGATCCCGCGACGGGCCAAGAGACCCAGTACTTC
cdr3_aa: CASSDPATGQETQYF

d_call: -
j_call: TRBJ1-3
clone_size: few
v_call: TRBV27
cdr3_nt: TGTGCCAGCAGTCCCGGACACACCTCTGGAAACACCATATATTTT
cdr3_aa: CASSPGHTSGNTIYF

d_call: TRBD1
j_call: TRBJ1-1
clone_size: once
v_call: TRBV7-9
cdr3_nt: TGTGCCAGCAGGCCTCTTTCCCTGACAGGGCCGAACACTGAAGCTTTCTTT
cdr3_aa: CASRPLSLTGPNTEAFF

d_call: -
j_call: TRBJ1-5
clone_size: -
v_call: TRBV27
cdr3_nt: TGTGCCAGCAGTCAGCAGGGTAGCAATCAGCCCCAGCATTTT
cdr3_aa: CASSQQGSNQPQHF

d_call: -
j_call: TRBJ1-5
clone_size: -
v_call: TRBV15
cdr3_nt: TGTGCCACCAGCAGGGGCCCAACGTTGGAGGTTGATCAGCCCCAGCATTTT
cdr3_aa: CATSRGPTLEVDQPQHF

d_call: TRBD2
j_call: TRBJ2-7
clone_size: -
v_call: TRBV6-5
cdr3_nt: TGTGCCAGCAGGAGGACTAGCGGTTCCTACGAGCAGTACTTC
cdr3_aa: CASRRTSGSYEQYF

d_call: TRBD1
j_call: TRBJ2-5
clone_size: -
v_call: TRBV5-1
cdr3_nt: TGCGCCAGCAGCTTGGGGACCACAGGGGGGGAGACCCAGTACTTC
cdr3_aa: CASSLGTTGGETQYF

d_call: TRBD1
j_call: TRBJ1-1
clone_size: -
v_call: TRBV30
cdr3_nt: TGTGCCTGGGACCCGGGACAGGGGAACACTGAAGCTTTCTTT
cdr3_aa: CAWDPGQGNTEAFF

d_call: -
j_call: TRBJ1-5
clone_size: -
v_call: TRBV6-5
cdr3_nt: TGTGCCAGCAGCGCAGGGTTCGGTCAGCCCCAGCATTTT
cdr3_aa: CASSAGFGQPQHF

d_call: TRBD2
j_call: TRBJ2-6
clone_size: -
v_call: TRBV24-1
cdr3_nt: TGTGCCACCAGTGCCCCTAGCGGGCGGAGCTCTGGGGCCAACGTCCTGACTTTC
cdr3_aa: CATSAPSGRSSGANVLTF

d_call: -
j_call: TRBJ2-3
clone_size: -
v_call: TRBV2
cdr3_nt: TGTGCCAGCGGGGGGACAGTGGGAGATACGCAGTATTTT
cdr3_aa: CASGGTVGDTQYF

d_call: TRBD1
j_call: TRBJ1-2
clone_size: -
v_call: TRBV19
cdr3_nt: TGTGCCAGTAGTCCTCCCCCTGGACAGGGGATTAGTGGCTACACCTTC
cdr3_aa: CASSPPPGQGISGYTF

d_call: TRBD1
j_call: TRBJ2-3
clone_size: -
v_call: TRBV11-2
cdr3_nt: TGTGCCAGCAGCCTGAGGACAGGACAGACAGATACGCAGTATTTT
cdr3_aa: CASSLRTGQTDTQYF

d_call: TRBD1
j_call: TRBJ2-2
clone_size: -
v_call: TRBV27
cdr3_nt: TGTGCCAGCAGTCAGACAGGGGGCGGCGGGGAGCTGTTTTTT
cdr3_aa: CASSQTGGGGELFF

d_call: -
j_call: TRBJ1-1
clone_size: -
v_call: TRBV6-4
cdr3_nt: TGTGCCAGCAGAGAACATGCGAACACTGAAGCTTTCTTT
cdr3_aa: CASREHANTEAFF

d_call: TRBD2
j_call: TRBJ2-7
clone_size: few
v_call: TRBV3-1/TRBV3-2
cdr3_nt: TGTGCCAGCAGCCAAGGTCCCTCTAGCGGGGGTTTCTCCTACGAGCAGTACTTC
cdr3_aa: CASSQGPSSGGFSYEQYF

d_call: -
j_call: TRBJ1-2
clone_size: -
v_call: TRBV2
cdr3_nt: TGTGCCAGCACTCGGGAGGGTCGAGTGGGCTACACCTTC
cdr3_aa: CASTREGRVGYTF